The 27 T cell receptor beta chains presented below share a single source sample, sequenced in a study of T cell changes during pregnancy in multiple sclerosis. Sequenced by immunoSEQ multiplex PCR; TCRdb stores in-frame clones only, minus some. This table has tens of thousands of clones, more than 80% appearing once. Sequencing was performed on CD4+ T cells from peripheral blood mononuclear cells, taken in the third trimester of pregnancy. These receptors came from a female donor in good health, enrolled as a control in a pregnancy study.

The CDR3 sequence is CASSLAPGGSGEAKNIQYF. The CDR3 DNA follows: TGTGCCAGCAGCTTAGCTCCCGGGGGTAGCGGGGAAGCCAAAAACATTCAGTACTTC. The V gene is TRBV7-8, the J gene TRBJ2-4; 8 bases map to TRBD2. From germline, CDR1 is SGHVS and CDR2 FQNEAQ. This CDR3 contains 19 residues. Losses at the gene ends were 0 bases for V and 0 bases for J; bases not matched to a gene: 10.

This clone turned up a few times. The J gene is TRBJ2-7, the V gene TRBV7-9; no clear D gene. This CDR3 spans 14 amino acids. V was clipped by 1 base and J by 3 bases, with 10 bases between them. Germline CDR1 and CDR2: SEHNR and FQNEAQ (reference sequence). The CDR3 DNA is TGTGCCAGCAGCTTAGTGGCAGTCAACTACGAGCAGTACTTC. It codes for CASSLVAVNYEQYF.

The J gene is TRBJ2-5, the V gene TRBV19; TRBD2 agrees at 7 bases. The CDR3 contains 14 residues. Per the germline V gene, CDR1 is LNHDA and CDR2 is SQIVND (reference sequence). V lost 4 bases to trimming and J lost 2 bases; unmatched junction nucleotides: 4. CDR3 protein: CASSTLAEQETQYF. The CDR3 DNA reads as TGTGCCAGTAGTACGCTAGCGGAACAAGAGACCCAGTACTTC.

V usage is TRBV19 and J usage is TRBJ1-4, with TRBD1 identical over 7 bases. This CDR3 region has 15 residues. Trimming took 7 bases from V and 7 from J; bases not matched to a gene: 12. CDR1 and CDR2 from the germline V gene are LNHDA and SQIVND (reference sequence). Written as DNA, the CDR3 is TGTGCCAGTAATGATCCCGGGACAGCAGCTGAAAAACTGTTTTTT. Protein: CASNDPGTAAEKLFF.

This CDR3 reads CAWSVSAVLAKNIQYF. Here the CDR3 DNA reads TGTGCCTGGAGTGTAAGTGCGGTCTTAGCCAAAAACATTCAGTACTTC. V is TRBV30 and J is TRBJ2-4; D is unresolved. Germline loops: CDR1 GTSNPN, CDR2 SVGIG (reference sequence). This CDR3 spans 16 amino acids. Trimming removed 0 bases at V and 0 bases at J, with 12 bases between.

DNA of the CDR3: TGTGCCAGCAGCTTAAGGCGCGGGTCGAACACCGGGGAGCTGTTTTTT. It specifies CASSLRRGSNTGELFF. V is TRBV7-3 and J is TRBJ2-2; D possibly corresponds to TRBD2 (5 bases). With 1 base removed from V and 0 bases from J, the gap between germline ends came to 9 bases. The CDR3 has 16 residues. The germline CDR1 and CDR2 sequences are SGHTA and FQGTGA. Full variable domain (outside the CDR3, taken from reference TRBV7-3 and TRBJ2-2): GAGVSQTPSNKVTEKGKYVELRCDPISGHTALYWYRQSLGQGPEFLIYFQGTGAADDSGLPNDRFFAVRPEGSVSTLKIQRTERGDSAVYLCASSLRRGSNTGELFFGEGSRLTVL.

The V gene is TRBV9, the J gene TRBJ2-6; TRBD1 matches 12 bases. The CDR3 is made up of 18 amino acids. The V gene's germline CDR1 is SGDLS and CDR2 YYNGEE. The V segment lost 3 bases and the J segment 3 bases; nucleotides outside the gene matches: 7. The CDR3: CASSAGTGGLGGANVLTF. The CDR3 DNA is TGTGCCAGCAGCGCCGGGACAGGGGGCTTGGGTGGGGCCAACGTCCTGACTTTC.

This chain links TRBV30 with TRBJ2-1, with D perhaps TRBD1 (6 bases). This CDR3 has 16 residues. Germline CDR1 and CDR2: GTSNPN and SVGIG (reference sequence). V gave up 0 bases and J gave up 1 base, with 13 bases separating them. The CDR3 is CAWSVRGRGSYNEQFF. CDR3 coding DNA: TGTGCCTGGAGTGTAAGGGGCAGGGGATCCTACAATGAGCAGTTCTTC.

The chain uses TRBV4-2 and TRBJ2-5, with TRBD2 as a possible D gene (5 bases). The CDR3 runs 15 residues. Trimming pared 2 bases from V and 2 bases from J, leaving 12 bases between. Germline CDR1 and CDR2: LGHNA and YNFKEQ. The CDR3 region has the DNA TGTGCCAGCAGCCAATTGCCGGGAATGCAAGAGACCCAGTACTTC. Protein sequence: CASSQLPGMQETQYF.

The rearrangement joins TRBV19 to TRBJ1-1, with 8 bases aligning to TRBD1. The germline V gene has CDR1 LNHDA and CDR2 SQIVND (reference sequence). The CDR3 length is 13 residues. After removal of 1 base from V and 6 bases from J, the junction contained 1 base not matched to a gene. CDR3 sequence reads: CASSIAGGPEAFF. The CDR3 nucleotides read TGTGCCAGTAGTATAGCAGGGGGCCCTGAAGCTTTCTTT.

V and J are TRBV18 and TRBJ2-7, with 8 bases aligning to TRBD1. V lost 0 bases, J lost 3 bases, and 1 base stayed unmatched. This CDR3 region has 14 residues. Germline V gene lookup returns CDR1 KGHSH and CDR2 LQKENI. This CDR3 is CASSPPGQDYEQYF. The CDR3 nucleotides are TGTGCCAGCTCACCACCGGGACAGGACTACGAGCAGTACTTC.

The chain recombines TRBV7-9 with TRBJ2-1; 7 bases fit TRBD2. Germline V gene data show CDR1 as SEHNR and CDR2 as FQNEAQ (reference sequence). This CDR3 region has 16 residues. V gave up 5 bases and J gave up 1 base; unmatched junction bases: 8. In nucleotides, the CDR3 is TGTGCCAGCAGCGGTAGAAGCGGGGCATCCTACAATGAGCAGTTCTTC. This sequence encodes CASSGRSGASYNEQFF.

This clone showed up just a few times. V gene TRBV19 combines with J gene TRBJ2-3, with 7 bases matching TRBD2. The V segment lost 1 base and the J segment 3 bases; nucleotides outside the gene matches: 4. Germline CDR1 is LNHDA and CDR2 is SQIVND (reference sequence). This CDR3 spans 15 amino acids. CDR3 coding DNA: TGTGCCAGTAGTATAGCCGGCGGGGGTACAGATACGCAGTATTTT. It specifies CASSIAGGGTDTQYF.

The chain combines TRBV28 with TRBJ1-5; D gene ambiguous. V shed 1 base and J shed 4 bases, with 11 bases lying between them. Looked up from germline, CDR1 is MDHEN and CDR2 is SYDVKM. The CDR3 is made up of 15 amino acids. This chain's CDR3 is CASSLSIDKNQPQHF. In DNA form, the CDR3 reads TGTGCCAGCAGTTTATCAATCGACAAGAATCAGCCCCAGCATTTT. Based on the CDR3 plus reference TRBV28 and TRBJ1-5, the full variable domain is DVKVTQSSRYLVKRTGEKVFLECVQDMDHENMFWYRQDPGLGLRLIYFSYDVKMKEKGDIPEGYSVSREKKERFSLILESASTNQTSMYLCASSLSIDKNQPQHFGDGTRLSIL.

The DNA of the CDR3 is TGTGCCAGTTCCCCGTTAGCCGGGGGGGGAGAGACCCAGTACTTC. Encoded protein: CASSPLAGGGETQYF. The rearrangement links TRBV19 to TRBJ2-5; 8 bases match TRBD2. Germline lookup yields CDR1 LNHDA and CDR2 SQIVND (reference sequence). The CDR3 totals 15 residues. J lost 4 bases, V lost 8 bases, and 12 bases had no gene match.

V is TRBV23-1 and J is TRBJ1-2, with D possibly TRBD1 on 5 matching bases. TRBV23-1 is known as an ORF, though its function is uncertain. Trimming took 3 bases from V and 1 from J, leaving 18 bases between them. CDR3 length equals 17 residues. The CDR3 loop is CASSHPTGELSNYGYTF. The CDR3 coding sequence is TGCGCCAGCAGTCACCCTACGGGGGAGCTCAGTAACTATGGCTACACCTTC.

The chain joins TRBV19 to TRBJ1-1; D may be TRBD1 (6 bases). Between the trimmed V and J ends, which lost 6 bases and 1 base, there was a span of 9 bases. The germline gives CDR1 LNHDA, CDR2 SQIVND (reference sequence). The CDR3 has 13 amino acids. CDR3 DNA: TGTGCCAGTAGGGACAGCCCGAACACTGAAGCTTTCTTT. Residues: CASRDSPNTEAFF.

CDR3 nucleotide sequence: TGTGCCATCGGACAGGGGGCTTTGTCTGCGTCCTACGAGCAGTACTTC. Its protein product is CAIGQGALSASYEQYF. The chain joins TRBV28 to TRBJ2-7, with 11 bases identical to TRBD1. Trimming cost V 10 bases and J 1 base; bases outside gene matches: 12. The CDR3 covers 16 residues. The germline V gene has CDR1 MDHEN and CDR2 SYDVKM.

The V and J genes are TRBV9 and TRBJ1-2; the D is unclear. This CDR3 contains 15 residues. Germline V gene sequence: CDR1 SGDLS, CDR2 YYNGEE. V dropped 7 bases and J dropped 10 bases, with 26 bases sitting between them. CDR3 protein: CASSPGRRLTGDYTF. CDR3 nucleotide sequence: TGTGCCAGCTCTCCCGGACGCAGGTTAACGGGAGACTACACCTTC.

The J gene is TRBJ2-5, the V gene TRBV7-9; TRBD1 aligns across 8 bases. CDR3 size: 14 residues. V shed 5 bases, J shed 1 base, and the junction held 3 bases outside the gene matches. CDR1 and CDR2 from the germline V gene are SEHNR and FQNEAQ (reference sequence). CDR3 residues: CASSTGQGQETQYF. CDR3 coding DNA: TGTGCCAGCAGCACAGGACAGGGCCAAGAGACCCAGTACTTC.

The V call is TRBV28, the J call TRBJ1-4, with D uncertain. Trimming pared 3 bases from V and 0 bases from J, leaving 11 bases between. This CDR3 spans 16 amino acids. Germline V gene sequence: CDR1 MDHEN, CDR2 SYDVKM. CDR3 sequence: CASSFSYSATNEKLFF. In nucleotides, the CDR3 is TGTGCCAGCAGTTTTTCTTACAGTGCAACTAATGAAAAACTGTTTTTT.

This chain links TRBV18 with TRBJ1-1; 11 positions agree with TRBD1. V lost 3 bases to trimming and J lost 6 bases; unmatched junction nucleotides: 9. This CDR3 has 16 residues. Germline CDR1 is KGHSH and CDR2 is LQKENI. The CDR3 protein is CASSPAPGQGVSEAFF. The CDR3 DNA is TGTGCCAGCTCACCGGCGCCGGGACAGGGGGTGTCTGAAGCTTTCTTT.

This chain uses TRBV5-6 with TRBJ1-2; tentatively, D is TRBD1 (6 bases). The CDR3 totals 15 residues. Between the trimmed V and J ends, which lost 2 bases and 4 bases, there was a span of 15 bases. The germline V gene has CDR1 SGHDT and CDR2 YYEEEE. The CDR3: CASSFSLQGPYGYTF. CDR3 DNA: TGTGCCAGCAGCTTTTCCCTCCAGGGGCCCTATGGCTACACCTTC.

V is TRBV11-2 and J is TRBJ2-7; TRBD1 agrees at 9 bases. The CDR3 is made up of 15 amino acids. Germline V lookup: CDR1 SGHAT, CDR2 FQNNGV. J gave up 3 bases and V 5 bases, and 8 bases lay outside the gene matches. The CDR3 coding sequence is TGTGCCAGCAGCGGGGGACAGGGAGGATTCTACGAGCAGTACTTC. Translating it yields CASSGGQGGFYEQYF.

The V gene is TRBV30, the J gene TRBJ1-2; a weak D match, TRBD1 (5 bases). CDR1 and CDR2 (germline): GTSNPN, SVGIG (reference sequence). This CDR3 region has 13 residues. V lost 0 bases, J lost 7 bases, and 12 bases lay in between. CDR3 sequence: CAWSVQAGLGYTF. The CDR3 DNA is TGTGCCTGGAGTGTACAGGCCGGGCTTGGCTACACCTTC.

The CDR3 region is CASGRGISGNTEAFF. CDR3 nucleotide sequence: TGTGCCAGCGGTAGGGGGATCAGCGGGAACACTGAAGCTTTCTTT. The chain carries TRBV6-1 and TRBJ1-1; D may be TRBD1 (6 bases). V shed 8 bases and J shed 1 base, with 17 bases lying between them. The CDR3 runs to 15 residues. Looked up from germline, CDR1 is MNHNS and CDR2 is SASEGT.

The chain's CDR3 is CASSLDRISGNTIYF. In nucleotides, the CDR3 is TGTGCCAGCAGTTTAGATAGAATCTCTGGAAACACCATATATTTT. The chain combines TRBV28 with TRBJ1-3; D uncertain. Germline CDR1 reads MDHEN; CDR2 reads SYDVKM. The CDR3 contains 15 residues. Trimming stripped 2 bases from V and 0 bases from J, with 8 bases between.